This TCR beta chain comes out of a study of regulatory T cells in long-lasting Graves disease. Whole-study findings and limits: When disease was persistent, TRBV28, TRBJ1-2 and TRBJ2-5 were the favored segments.

V trimming: 5 bases; J trimming: 5 bases; junction bases outside the gene matches: 5. CDR1 is SNHLY and CDR2 is FYNNEI in the germline V gene. This CDR3 comprises 15 residues. This clonotype was found a few times. Its antigen is as yet unknown. Both iRepertoire HTBI primers and Arm-PCR of CDR3 regions were used to build the TCR beta libraries. From the multiplex PCR reads, TCRdb called clonotypes with MiXCR, one entry per CDR3 protein. The sample includes around 250,000 distinct CDR3 sequences, around 20% of them seen just once. Time point defined: newly diagnosed GD, antithyroid drugs for less than 3 months. Following extraction of RNA from PBMCs, that RNA was used to make the TCR library. Graves' disease diagnoses used American Thyroid Association guidelines. Each of the patients was recruited from an endocrinology department situated in Xi'an, China. Staff drew roughly 10 milliliters of peripheral blood into EDTA tubes.

This TCR was recovered from a female donor with Graves disease. V usage is TRBV2 and J usage is TRBJ2-5, with TRBD2 identical over 13 bases. The sequencing here drew on peripheral blood mononuclear cells (PBMCs), taken at new diagnosis, from a patient treated with antithyroid drugs. The CDR3 region has the DNA TGTGCCAGCAGTACTAGCGGGAGGGCCGGGGAGACCCAGTACTTC. Its protein is CASSTSGRAGETQYF.